This TCR beta chain is drawn from a study of blood T cell repertoires in COVID-19 (dated by TCRdb to 2020 to 2021). Regarding the study in general: Samples from collaborators originated in the United States, Italy and Spain and spanned both the acute and convalescent phases of COVID-19. A de-identified subject ID, COVID-19 status, age in years and sex were almost always included in the sample metadata. The repertoires were made available in a free public database intended to serve as a resource for research on the immune response to SARS-CoV-2. The samples were drawn from the first 160 participants of the ongoing ImmuneRACE study and from more than 1,000 subjects provided by 6 global collaborators. Subjects who had been exposed to COVID-19, were actively infected with it, or had recovered from it provided the deeply sampled blood TCRbeta repertoires that made up the dataset. Where available, HLA class I and class II types were obtained from metadata supplied by the sample provider rather than from assay-based typing. The prospective study material was composed of cDNA or gDNA derived from T cells, B-cell-depleted T cells, or PBMCs. Overall results and qualifications from the work: Clinical and demographic metadata were provided uncurated, with the amount varying by source and participant.

CDR1 and CDR2 (MNHNS, SASEGT) derive from the germline V gene. Germline trimming amounts to 2 bases on V and 3 bases on J, with 11 as the count of junction bases outside the gene matches. Spanning cysteine to phenylalanine, the CDR3 consists of 19 amino acids. The read is trimmed to its CDR3 DNA, 57 bases read in frame from base 1. Concerning this clone itself: No cognate antigen has been identified for it. Qualities for individual bases were not recorded, and no much larger clone is one base off.

TCRbeta CDR3 regions were amplified from genomic DNA by means of the immunoSEQ Assay, a bias-controlled multiplex PCR. The study's processing was this. Within the assay, amplification of reference gene primers was used to estimate how many nucleated cells each sample contained. Sequence reads were collapsed and filtered to measure the absolute abundance of every unique TCRbeta CDR3 rearrangement. Productive Simpson clonality was computed per sample as the square root of Simpson's diversity index over productive rearrangements. Held by TCRdb, this immuneACCESS table contains in-frame sequences only and omits some clones. Under half of the omission traces to an unresolved V gene where checked; the cause of the rest is unknown. That table gives V, J and clone size, and the DNA gave D and trimming. The table for this sample lists around 100,000 clones; approximately 87% of them were counted only once. Roughly 11% of the sample goes to the ten largest clones.

Each collaborating institution followed its own protocols to collect whole blood in K2EDTA tubes. For TCRbeta analysis, collaborator samples were shipped as frozen whole blood, as isolated PBMCs, or as DNA extracted from either sample type. The V and J segments used are TRBV6-1 and TRBJ2-7; 15 junctional bases match TRBD2. The sequencing input was peripheral blood. This TCR came from a woman younger than 45 with acute or convalescent COVID-19. The CDR3 protein is CASSEPGTSGGPAFYEQYF. The DNA sequence is TGTGCCAGCAGTGAACCTGGGACTAGCGGGGGGCCAGCTTTCTACGAGCAGTACTTC.